Below are 8 T cell receptor beta chains sequenced from a single sample in a study of T cells in localized non-small cell lung cancer. Clones were read by immunoSEQ multiplex PCR, and TCRdb kept only the in-frame ones, dropping some. The table records about 59,000 clones, roughly 90% of them present only once. This material consisted of peripheral blood, taken before any cancer treatment. Source of these receptors: a man between 40 and 70 years old with stage I squamous cell lung carcinoma.

CDR3 sequence reads: CASSVVHPTGYENTEAFF. In DNA form, the CDR3 reads TGCGCCAGCAGCGTAGTACACCCGACAGGTTATGAGAACACTGAAGCTTTCTTT. The chain uses TRBV5-1 and TRBJ1-1, with D possibly TRBD1 on 6 matching bases. Germline V gene data show CDR1 as SGHRS and CDR2 as YFSETQ. The V end was cut by 4 bases, the J end by 1 base, with 23 bases between. CDR3 length equals 18 residues.

The chain employs TRBV28 and TRBJ2-5; 7 bases fit TRBD1. CDR3 length: 14 amino acids. V lost 5 bases and J lost 1; bases outside the gene matches: 4. Germline V lookup: CDR1 MDHEN, CDR2 SYDVKM. CDR3 loop: CASSTWDSQETQYF. In DNA, the CDR3 is TGTGCCAGCAGTACCTGGGACAGCCAAGAGACCCAGTACTTC. Full variable domain (missing parts from reference TRBV28 and TRBJ2-5): DVKVTQSSRYLVKRTGEKVFLECVQDMDHENMFWYRQDPGLGLRLIYFSYDVKMKEKGDIPEGYSVSREKKERFSLILESASTNQTSMYLCASSTWDSQETQYFGPGTRLLVL.

This chain joins TRBV28 and TRBJ1-5, with D unresolved. V was pared by 9 bases and J by 4 bases, with 10 bases between. There are 12 residues in the CDR3. Per germline, CDR1 MDHEN and CDR2 SYDVKM. The CDR3 DNA follows: TGTGCCAGTTCAGGAGTTAATCAGCCCCAGCATTTT. This gives the protein CASSGVNQPQHF.

The chain combines TRBV4-1 with TRBJ2-6; 7 bases fit TRBD2. The germline V gene has CDR1 MGHRA and CDR2 YSYEKL. The CDR3 consists of 16 residues. J lost 4 bases, V lost 5 bases, and 8 bases had no gene match. The CDR3 sequence is CASSGRDSLGANVLTF. The CDR3 nucleotides are TGCGCCAGCAGCGGGAGGGACTCCCTGGGGGCCAACGTCCTGACTTTC.

This clone is a singleton in its sample. The chain joins TRBV7-6 to TRBJ2-1; tentative D call: TRBD2 (7 bases). Per germline, CDR1 SGHVS and CDR2 FNYEAQ. CDR3 length equals 13 residues. The ends were cut back, 5 bases at V and 7 bases at J, with 12 bases in the middle. The CDR3 DNA reads TGTGCCAGCAGCATTAGGGGGGGGAATGAGCAGTTCTTC. Translation gives CASSIRGGNEQFF.

The chain is built from TRBV28 and TRBJ1-2, with D possibly TRBD1 on 5 matching bases. Trimming left V 3 bases short and J 4 bases short, with 12 bases between. This CDR3 is built from 14 residues. The germline V gene has CDR1 MDHEN and CDR2 SYDVKM. In DNA, the CDR3 is TGTGCCAGCAGTTTCCCCGGGAGGGGCTATGGCTACACCTTC. Protein sequence: CASSFPGRGYGYTF.

The chain employs TRBV5-1 and TRBJ2-2, with D unresolved. The germline V gene encodes CDR1 SGHRS and CDR2 YFSETQ. The CDR3 loop spans 12 amino acids. V lost 2 bases, J lost 2 bases, and 1 base lay in between. The CDR3 reads CASSFNTGELFF. The DNA for the CDR3 is TGCGCCAGCAGCTTCAACACCGGGGAGCTGTTTTTT.

This rearrangement joins TRBV4-2 to TRBJ2-1; TRBD2 matches at 11 bases. From germline, CDR1 is LGHNA and CDR2 YNFKEQ. The CDR3 length is 17 residues. V trimming: 0 bases; J trimming: 4 bases; junction bases outside the gene matches: 5. As DNA, the CDR3 is TGTGCCAGCAGCCAAGATGAGGCTAGCGGGGGGTACAATGAGCAGTTCTTC. This gives the protein CASSQDEASGGYNEQFF.